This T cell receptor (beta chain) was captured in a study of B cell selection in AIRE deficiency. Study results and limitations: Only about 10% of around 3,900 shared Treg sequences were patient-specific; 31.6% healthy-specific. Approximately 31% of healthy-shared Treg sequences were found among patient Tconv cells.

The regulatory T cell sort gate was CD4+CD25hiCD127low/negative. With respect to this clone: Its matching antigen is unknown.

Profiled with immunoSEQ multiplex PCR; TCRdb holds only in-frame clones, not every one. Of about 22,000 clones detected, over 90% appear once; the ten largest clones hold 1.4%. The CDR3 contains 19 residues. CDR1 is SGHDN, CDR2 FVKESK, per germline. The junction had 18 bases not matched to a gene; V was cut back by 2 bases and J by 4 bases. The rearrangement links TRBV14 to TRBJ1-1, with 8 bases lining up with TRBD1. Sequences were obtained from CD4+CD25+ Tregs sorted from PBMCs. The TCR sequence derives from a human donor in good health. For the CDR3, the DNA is TGTGCCAGCAGCCAATTACAGGACAGGGAGGCTAAAGGGAGCACTGAAGCTTTCTTT. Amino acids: CASSQLQDREAKGSTEAFF.